Below, one TCR beta chain is given with its context. The antigen remains undetermined. Germline CDR1 reads SGHRS; CDR2 reads YFSETQ. The ends were cut back, 1 base at V and 1 base at J, with 9 bases in the middle. The CDR3 has 14 amino acids. These data belong to a study of cytomegalovirus exposure and HLA in healthy donors. Study-wide findings and caveats: Reports showed the classifier diagnosing cytomegalovirus status with high specificity and sensitivity. In vitro assays verified that three CMV-associated chains recognized CMV antigens specifically. Subsequent analysis of the approximately 110 validation repertoires found a tendency for first-cohort TCR clusters to co-occur. The majority of TCR sequences were rare, yet some public TCRs appeared in many donors.

Sequenced by immunoSEQ multiplex PCR; TCRdb stores in-frame clones only, minus some. This repertoire shows approximately 100,000 clones, more than 75% found once; its top ten account for approximately 5.8%. The receptor was derived from a man younger than 30 in good health and CMV-seropositive. The sequenced sample consisted of PBMCs. The chain couples TRBV5-1 to TRBJ2-7, with a weak D call TRBD2 (5 bases). CDR3 loop: CASSLQAESYEQYF. The CDR3 DNA reads as TGCGCCAGCAGCTTGCAAGCGGAGTCCTACGAGCAGTACTTC.